This entry lists 24 T cell receptor beta chains sequenced from one sample in a study of T cell responses to AZD1222 COVID-19 vaccine. Some clones are missing from TCRdb's copy, which holds only in-frame ones; the method was immunoSEQ multiplex PCR. The table shows around 99,000 clones, with about 90% occurring only once. The material sequenced was peripheral blood, taken on day 0 of AZD1222 vaccination. These receptors originate from an adult in good health.

The chain has TRBV27 and TRBJ2-7; D perhaps matches TRBD2 (5 bases). Trimming removed 5 bases from V and 2 bases from J, with 25 bases in between. This CDR3 comprises 18 residues. Germline CDR1 reads MNHEY; CDR2 reads SMNVEV (reference sequence). CDR3 coding DNA: TGTGCCAGCAGTCCCGGGGAGTTCCCAGGATCCTTAACCTACGAGCAGTACTTC. Its protein is CASSPGEFPGSLTYEQYF.

The CDR3 is CASSYPLDREVNEQYF. Written as DNA, the CDR3 is TGTGCCAGCAGTTACCCACTGGACAGGGAGGTAAACGAGCAGTACTTC. This chain connects TRBV6-2 or TRBV6-3 to TRBJ2-7; 8 bases are a match to TRBD1. V shed 2 bases, J shed 5 bases, and the junction held 11 bases outside the gene matches. The CDR3 totals 16 residues. Germline V gene sequence: CDR1 MNHEY, CDR2 SVGEGT.

The chain is built from TRBV14 and TRBJ2-7, with D perhaps matching TRBD1 or TRBD2 (5 bases each). Trimming took off 3 bases at V and 1 base at J, with 16 bases between the two ends. Per the germline V gene, CDR1 is SGHDN and CDR2 is FVKESK. The CDR3 is made up of 16 amino acids. The CDR3 reads CASSHLPGTGSYEQYF. Written as DNA, the CDR3 is TGTGCCAGCAGCCATCTACCCGGGACGGGGTCCTACGAGCAGTACTTC.

This rearrangement joins TRBV7-2 to TRBJ1-2; D gene unclear. The ends were cut back, 3 bases at V and 8 bases at J, with 19 bases in the middle. Germline V gene data show CDR1 as SGHTA and CDR2 as FQGNSA. The CDR3 loop spans 15 amino acids. CDR3 nucleotide sequence: TGTGCCAGCAGCTTCCAAGGACTCCCCAAAGGGGGCTACACCTTC. This codes for CASSFQGLPKGGYTF.

This clone was seen just once. The CDR3 protein is CASSPSKDRREAFF. DNA for the CDR3: TGTGCCAGCTCACCAAGCAAGGACAGGAGAGAAGCTTTCTTT. The chain joins TRBV18 to TRBJ1-1, with 7 nucleotides matching TRBD1. The germline gives CDR1 KGHSH, CDR2 LQKENI. This CDR3 has 14 residues. V trimming: 2 bases; J trimming: 8 bases; junction bases outside the gene matches: 8.

The rearrangement uses TRBV6-5 and TRBJ1-6; perhaps TRBD1 as D (6 bases). Germline CDR1 MNHEY, CDR2 SVGAGI. Trimming removed 4 bases at V and 7 bases at J, with 17 bases between. CDR3 length: 16 residues. CDR3: CASSWARGGENSPLHF. The CDR3 region has the DNA TGTGCCAGCAGTTGGGCGAGGGGGGGCGAGAATTCACCCCTCCACTTT.

The chain employs TRBV3-1 (or the pseudogene TRBV3-2) and TRBJ1-2, with 10 bases lining up with TRBD1. Per the germline V gene, CDR1 is LGHDT and CDR2 is YNNKEL (reference sequence). The CDR3 is made up of 14 amino acids. V was pared by 4 bases and J by 7 bases, with 6 bases of the junction left unmatched. This CDR3 reads CASSLTGGNSGYTF. CDR3 nucleotide sequence: TGTGCCAGCAGCCTGACAGGGGGCAATTCTGGCTACACCTTC.

The chain recombines TRBV6-6 with TRBJ2-7, with TRBD2 matching 7 bases. Germline assignment: CDR1 MNHNY and CDR2 SVGAGI (reference sequence). The CDR3 spans 15 residues. The junction had 8 bases not matched to a gene; V was cut back by 6 bases and J by 0 bases. The CDR3 coding sequence is TGTGCCAGCAGCTTAGCGGGTACCTTCTCCTACGAGCAGTACTTC. This sequence encodes CASSLAGTFSYEQYF.

V usage is TRBV7-7 and J usage is TRBJ2-3; no clear D gene. This CDR3 spans 15 amino acids. V was pared by 1 base and J by 6 bases, with 14 bases between. The V gene's germline CDR1 is SSHAT and CDR2 FNYEAQ (reference sequence). The CDR3 spells CASSLGHQVADTQYF. In nucleotides, the CDR3 is TGTGCCAGCAGCTTAGGTCATCAGGTTGCGGATACGCAGTATTTT.

The CDR3 DNA reads as TGCGCCAGCAGCCAAGATGGGGGACAGCTAAACACTAATGAAAAACTGTTTTTT. Its translation is CASSQDGGQLNTNEKLFF. V is TRBV4-1 and J is TRBJ1-4; 7 bases line up with TRBD1. This CDR3 has 18 amino acids. Unmatched junction bases numbered 9, after V lost 0 bases and J lost 2 bases. Per the germline V gene, CDR1 is MGHRA and CDR2 is YSYEKL.

The chain couples TRBV19 to TRBJ1-4; D is undetermined. Trimming took off 7 bases at V and 7 bases at J, with 19 bases between the two ends. Germline V lookup: CDR1 LNHDA, CDR2 SQIVND (reference sequence). This CDR3 has 15 residues. The CDR3 DNA reads as TGTGCCAGTACCCGTCGGGGTCTAGAGGGTGAAAAACTGTTTTTT. It is translated as CASTRRGLEGEKLFF.

Points on this clone: Other nucleotide sequences in the sample specify the same CDR3. The V and J genes are TRBV18 and TRBJ1-2, with 8 positions matching TRBD1. The CDR3 length is 13 residues. Germline-derived CDR1 and CDR2 are KGHSH and LQKENI. The V gene end was trimmed by 6 bases and the J gene end by 3 bases; junction bases not matched to a gene: 3. The CDR3 bases are TGTGCCAGCTCGCCGGACAGGGACTATGGCTACACCTTC. As protein: CASSPDRDYGYTF.

The chain employs TRBV18 and TRBJ1-2, with a tentative D call TRBD1 (5 bases). The CDR3 covers 16 residues. The V gene's germline CDR1 is KGHSH and CDR2 LQKENI. The V and J ends lost 3 bases and 8 bases respectively, with 22 bases between them. The CDR3 here is CASSPQIPAQRGGYTF. The CDR3 coding sequence is TGTGCCAGCTCACCCCAAATACCAGCACAGCGGGGGGGCTACACCTTC.

This clone has only one observation. This sequence joins TRBV6-4 and TRBJ2-1; perhaps TRBD1 as D (6 bases). The V end was cut by 3 bases, the J end by 7 bases, with 7 bases between. Per germline, CDR1 MRHNA and CDR2 SNTAGT. This CDR3 has 12 amino acids. In DNA form, the CDR3 reads TGTGCCAGCAGTGAACAGGGAAATGAGCAGTTCTTC. This sequence encodes CASSEQGNEQFF.

The V gene is TRBV5-1, the J gene TRBJ2-1; 7 nucleotides match TRBD2. Germline assignment: CDR1 SGHRS and CDR2 YFSETQ. The CDR3 runs 14 residues. Trimming cost V 7 bases and J 2 bases; bases outside gene matches: 6. CDR3 in DNA: TGCGCCAGCCGGGGCGGGAGTACCTACAATGAGCAGTTCTTC. Translated, it gives CASRGGSTYNEQFF.

As regards this clone: Other nucleotide sequences in the sample specify the same CDR3. V is TRBV15 and J is TRBJ2-7, with 7 bases fitting TRBD2. V dropped 3 bases and J dropped 0; count of bases not matched to a gene: 2. The CDR3 sequence is 14 residues long. CDR1 is LNHNV, CDR2 YYDKDF, per germline (reference sequence). CDR3 in amino acids: CATSRGGSSYEQYF. The CDR3 DNA follows: TGTGCCACCAGCAGGGGGGGGAGCTCCTACGAGCAGTACTTC.

The CDR3 bases are TGCGCCAGCGGACCTAGCGGGAGGGGTCCCGGGGAGCAGTTCTTC. Translated: CASGPSGRGPGEQFF. This chain links TRBV10-2 with TRBJ2-1; 12 positions match TRBD2. V shed 8 bases and J 10 bases; nucleotides not matched to a gene: 12. Germline V gene data show CDR1 as WSHSY and CDR2 as SAAADI. The length of the CDR3 is 15 residues.

This clone has just one count. V is TRBV19 and J is TRBJ2-7; tentatively, D is TRBD2 (5 bases). In germline, CDR1 is LNHDA, CDR2 SQIVND (reference sequence). V was shortened by 0 bases and J by 3 bases, with 9 bases between the two germline ends. The CDR3 sequence is 14 residues long. CDR3 in DNA: TGTGCCAGTAGTATAGAACTAGGCCACTACGAGCAGTACTTC. It translates to CASSIELGHYEQYF.

This chain joins TRBV6-5 and TRBJ1-4; weak D call: TRBD1 (5 bases). Germline CDR1 MNHEY, CDR2 SVGAGI. V was clipped by 2 bases and J by 7 bases, with 11 bases between them. The CDR3 covers 14 residues. The CDR3 protein is CASSYNRDGEKLFF. The DNA for the CDR3 is TGTGCCAGCAGTTACAACCGGGACGGTGAAAAACTGTTTTTT.

The genes are TRBV5-1 and TRBJ1-2; D gene unclear. Trimming pared 0 bases from V and 4 bases from J, leaving 10 bases between. The CDR3 is made up of 14 amino acids. CDR1 is SGHRS and CDR2 is YFSETQ in the germline V gene. The CDR3 region is CASSLDQVAYGYTF. Here the CDR3 DNA reads TGCGCCAGCAGCTTGGATCAGGTAGCCTATGGCTACACCTTC.

V and J are TRBV27 and TRBJ1-5; unclear D gene. The CDR3 totals 13 residues. CDR1 and CDR2 (germline): MNHEY, SMNVEV (reference sequence). With 1 base removed from V and 1 base from J, the gap between germline ends came to 2 bases. In nucleotides, the CDR3 is TGTGCCAGCAGTTTATGGAGCAATCAGCCCCAGCATTTT. Amino acid sequence: CASSLWSNQPQHF.

The count of this clone is one. J is TRBJ2-1 and V is TRBV4-1, with D tentatively TRBD1 (6 bases). Germline V CDR1 and CDR2: MGHRA, YSYEKL. The CDR3 runs to 15 residues. Trimming shortened V by 3 bases and J by 4 bases, and 13 bases separated the two germline ends. For the CDR3, the DNA is TGCGCCAGCAGCCATCCCGGACAGATTTACAATGAGCAGTTCTTC. Translation: CASSHPGQIYNEQFF.

The rearrangement uses TRBV7-9 and TRBJ2-1; 10 bases are shared with TRBD2. Germline CDR1 is SEHNR and CDR2 is FQNEAQ (reference sequence). This CDR3 region has 16 residues. V was clipped by 2 bases and J by 4 bases; unmatched bases: 5. In DNA form, the CDR3 reads TGTGCCAGCAGCTTATTCGGACTAGCGGCTTACAATGAGCAGTTCTTC. This encodes CASSLFGLAAYNEQFF.

The chain links TRBV14 to TRBJ1-4; no firm D call. The CDR3 is 16 amino acids. From germline, CDR1 is SGHDN and CDR2 FVKESK. V gave up 1 base and J gave up 5 bases, with 14 bases separating them. The chain's CDR3 is CASSQGIGSRNEKLFF. In nucleotides, the CDR3 is TGTGCCAGCAGCCAAGGGATAGGCAGCAGGAATGAAAAACTGTTTTTT.